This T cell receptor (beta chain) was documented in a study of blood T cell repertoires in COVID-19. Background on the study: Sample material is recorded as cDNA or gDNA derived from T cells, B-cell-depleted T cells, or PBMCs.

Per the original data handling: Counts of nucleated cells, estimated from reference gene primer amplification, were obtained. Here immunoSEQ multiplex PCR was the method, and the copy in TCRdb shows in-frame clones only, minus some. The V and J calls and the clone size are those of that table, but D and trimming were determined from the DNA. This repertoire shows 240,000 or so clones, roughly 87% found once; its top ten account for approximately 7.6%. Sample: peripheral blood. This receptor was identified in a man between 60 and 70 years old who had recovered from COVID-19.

CDR3 residues: CASSEASGGADGELFF. As DNA, the CDR3 is TGTGCCAGCAGTGAGGCTAGCGGGGGGGCCGACGGGGAGCTGTTTTTT. This rearrangement joins TRBV25-1 to TRBJ2-2; 12 positions match TRBD2. The trim removed 3 bases at V and 7 bases at J, leaving 6 bases unmatched. The CDR3 extends over 16 amino acids. From germline, CDR1 is MGHDK and CDR2 SYGVNS.